Given below is one T cell receptor (beta chain) in context. This clone's antigen is unknown. No base qualities exist here, and no much larger clone lies one base off it. Naive and memory CD4+ T cells were separated from cryopreserved PBMCs by first enriching for CD4 and then performing EasySep naive CD4+ T cell enrichment. Ficoll-Paque PLUS gradient centrifugation was used to isolate PBMCs from either whole blood or leukapheresis product. PBMCs were either cryopreserved at -140 degrees C or used fresh in the expansion assay. The QIAamp Micro DNA Kit was used to extract genomic DNA from the CD4+ T cells. The germline V gene supplies CDR1 SGHDT and CDR2 YYEEEE. The CDR3, cysteine through phenylalanine, is 16 amino acids long. Only the CDR3 portion is preserved as DNA: 48 bases, with reading frame beginning at the first base. Trimming takes 0 bases from V and 0 bases from J, and the germline ends sit 10 bases apart.

This specimen belongs to a study of CD4 T cells in relation to SARS-CoV-2 and coronaviruses (dated by TCRdb to about 2021). Context from the whole study: Across all 12 patients in the convalescent cohort, the median age was roughly 36 years, with a range of 21 to 72 years. The Adaptive Biotechnologies TCR-sequencing kit was used to sequence samples from a few pre-COVID donors and the naive versus memory experiments, whereas other data were Illumina-based. The study assessed, at the TCR clonotype level, memory CD4+ T cell crossreactivity between SARS-CoV-2 and common cold coronavirus spike proteins. Shared crossreactive spike epitopes were mapped to their HLA restriction using patient-derived lymphoblastoid cell lines. A different TCR-beta assay, based on Illumina, was used to sequence expansion assays from other donors in the study. Among the approximately 12 convalescent patients, 8 males and 4 females were included, and two of the subjects were Hispanic.

Deep-resolution immunoSEQ TCR-beta sequencing was performed on DNA from uncultured naive and memory CD4+ T cells. The authors' analysis ran thus. During preprocessing, nonproductive sequences were discarded, as were any CDR3s that did not begin with C, did not end with F or W, or were shorter than 7 amino acids. Cultured and uncultured naive and memory CD4+ repertoires were searched for CDR3s previously identified as spike- and CEF-reactive. Pairwise Levenshtein distance, computed with the stringdist R package after three terminal residues were trimmed from each end, was used as the measure of CDR3 homology. TCRdb obtained this table from immuneACCESS and retained in-frame rearrangements with V and J assigned. These tables miss some clones; where compared with another copy, unresolved V genes account for less than half of the shortfall, and the remainder is unexplained. V and J calls and clone size are copied from that table; D and trimming were computed from the DNA. The sample profile shows 9,000 to 13,000 clones; 87% of them were found once. The ten largest clones take up 2.2% of the sample.

The paper as a whole reports these results and caveats: Crossreactivity analysis centred on spike protein, so crossreactivity against other viral proteins was not assessed. Naive versus memory sequencing indicated that memory recall responses, rather than primary responses primed during culture, are detected by the assay. Pre-pandemic and post-infection samples were not both contributed by any donor, so tracing of the source of pre-existing responses was limited. Small numbers of patients and of tested TCRs limited the study. About 60% of donors had memory CD4+ clonotypes that crossrecognized SARS-CoV-2 and at least one common cold coronavirus spike. Compared with monoreactive clones, crossreactive clones had significantly weaker SARS-CoV-2-driven expansion, a result consistent with antigenic imprinting.

The V gene is TRBV5-6 and the J gene is TRBJ1-3, with no D gene named confidently. The sequence derives from an adult with COVID-19. Sequencing was performed on naive CD4+ T cells from PBMCs. The sample's cell subset or site label, decoded: naive CD4+ T cells isolated by negative enrichment. The encoded CDR3 is CASSLGGVSSGNTIYF. The nucleotide sequence is given as TGTGCCAGCAGCTTGGGTGGGGTCTCCTCTGGAAACACCATATATTTT.